The source of this TCR beta chain is a study of naive and memory T cell subsets. The germline CDR1 and CDR2 sequences are MDHEN and SYDVKM. The CDR3 covers 13 residues. V was cut by 10 bases and J by 3 bases, with 15 bases left in between. Study-wide points: Activation and differentiation may alter RNA-based TCR counts. Findings for naive and memory subsets could not be checked against ground truth. Gini index rose across naive, CM, EM and EMRA in CD4 and CD8. Especially in CD8 cells, naive repertoires contained a few larger clonotypes, possibly CD45RA-re-expressing memory cells.

After the first PCR, alpha and beta chain libraries were processed separately. This clonotype was recorded a few times. Its antigen is not identified. The beta constant-region primer was an equimolar mix of two oligonucleotides covering TRBC1 and TRBC2. Ligated cDNA was amplified by four rounds of PCR with nested alpha and beta constant-region primers and SP2. In TCRdb, the UMI-ligation and nested PCR reads were re-called with MiXCR into one record per CDR3 protein. Here the sample spans 120,000 to 150,000 distinct CDR3 sequences, 20% to 25% being singletons. The clonotype was recovered from a human donor in good health. Source material: naive CD4+ T cells from blood. The chain recombines TRBV28 with TRBJ1-2, with D maybe TRBD1 (6 bases). The CDR3 region is CATVSQGYYGYTF. In DNA form, the CDR3 reads TGTGCCACCGTCTCACAGGGATACTATGGCTACACCTTC.